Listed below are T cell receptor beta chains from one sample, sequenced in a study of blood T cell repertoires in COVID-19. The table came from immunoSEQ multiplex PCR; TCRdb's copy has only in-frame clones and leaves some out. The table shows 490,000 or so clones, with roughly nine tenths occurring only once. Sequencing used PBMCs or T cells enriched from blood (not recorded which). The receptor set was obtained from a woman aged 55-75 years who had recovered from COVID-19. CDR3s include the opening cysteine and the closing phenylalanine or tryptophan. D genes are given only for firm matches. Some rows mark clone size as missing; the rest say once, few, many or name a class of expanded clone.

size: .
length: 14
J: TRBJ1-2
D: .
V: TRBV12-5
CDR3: CASGTSGVHYGYTF
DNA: TGTGCTAGTGGTACGTCAGGGGTACACTATGGCTACACCTTC

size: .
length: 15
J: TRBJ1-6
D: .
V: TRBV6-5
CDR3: CASSYSTAALSPLHF
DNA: TGTGCCAGCAGTTACTCGACAGCCGCCCTCTCACCCCTCCACTTT

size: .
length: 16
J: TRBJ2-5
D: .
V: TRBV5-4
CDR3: CASSSGPGVGGETQYF
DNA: TGTGCCAGCAGCTCGGGCCCCGGGGTAGGGGGAGAGACCCAGTACTTC

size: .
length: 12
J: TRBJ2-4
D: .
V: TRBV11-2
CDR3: CASSSSGEIQYF
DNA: TGTGCCAGCAGCTCCTCCGGGGAAATTCAGTACTTC

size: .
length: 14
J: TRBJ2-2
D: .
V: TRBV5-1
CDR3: CASSLSDTAGELFF
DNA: TGCGCCAGCAGCTTGTCGGACACCGCCGGGGAGCTGTTTTTT

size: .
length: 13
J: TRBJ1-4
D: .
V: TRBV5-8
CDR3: CASSFPQNEKLFF
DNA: TGTGCCAGCAGCTTCCCACAGAATGAAAAACTGTTTTTT

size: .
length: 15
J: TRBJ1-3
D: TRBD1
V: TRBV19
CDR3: CASTQTGGLGNTIYF
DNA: TGTGCCAGCACCCAGACAGGGGGCCTTGGAAACACCATATATTTT

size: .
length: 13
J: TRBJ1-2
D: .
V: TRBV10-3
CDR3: CAISDLPGYGYTF
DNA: TGTGCCATCAGTGACCTCCCGGGATATGGCTACACCTTC

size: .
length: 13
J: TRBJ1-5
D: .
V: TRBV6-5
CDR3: CASGRRVNQPQHF
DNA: TGTGCCAGCGGGAGAAGGGTCAATCAGCCCCAGCATTTT

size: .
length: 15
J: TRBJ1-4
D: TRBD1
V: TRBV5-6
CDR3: CASSLLQGLNEKLFF
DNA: TGTGCCAGCAGCCTTTTACAGGGGCTTAATGAAAAACTGTTTTTT

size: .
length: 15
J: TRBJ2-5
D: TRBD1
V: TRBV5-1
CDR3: CASSQGQTFQETQYF
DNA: TGCGCCAGCAGCCAGGGACAGACCTTTCAAGAGACCCAGTACTTC

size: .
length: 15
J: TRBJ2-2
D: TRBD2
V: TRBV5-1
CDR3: CASGPGLAVPGELFF
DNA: TGCGCCAGCGGTCCGGGACTAGCGGTACCGGGGGAGCTGTTTTTT

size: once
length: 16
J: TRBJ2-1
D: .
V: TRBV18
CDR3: CASSPRQQSSYNEQFF
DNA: TGTGCCAGCTCACCACGACAGCAGAGCTCCTACAATGAGCAGTTCTTC